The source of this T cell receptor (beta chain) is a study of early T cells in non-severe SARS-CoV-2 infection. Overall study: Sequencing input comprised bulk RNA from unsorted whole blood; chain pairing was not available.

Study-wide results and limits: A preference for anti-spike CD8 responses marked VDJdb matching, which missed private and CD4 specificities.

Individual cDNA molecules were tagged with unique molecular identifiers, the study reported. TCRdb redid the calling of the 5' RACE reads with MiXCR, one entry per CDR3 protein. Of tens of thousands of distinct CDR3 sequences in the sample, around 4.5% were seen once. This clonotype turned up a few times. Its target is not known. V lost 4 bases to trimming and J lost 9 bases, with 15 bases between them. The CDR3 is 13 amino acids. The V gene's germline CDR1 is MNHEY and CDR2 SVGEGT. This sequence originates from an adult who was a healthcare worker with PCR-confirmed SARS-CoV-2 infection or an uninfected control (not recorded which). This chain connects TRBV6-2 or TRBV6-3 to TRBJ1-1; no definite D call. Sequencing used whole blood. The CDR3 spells CASSSDSPRKAFF. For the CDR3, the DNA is TGTGCCAGCAGTTCTGACTCTCCGAGAAAAGCTTTCTTT.